Below, 26 T cell receptor beta chains from the same sample are listed, as sequenced in a study of T cell repertoires in cytomegalovirus infection (dated by TCRdb to 2018 to 2020). TCRdb names Illumina HiSeq 1500 as the instrument used. TCRdb reprocessing: public reads trimmed at Q25 with fastp, clones called with MiXCR, in-frame beta chains kept. Every distinct CDR3 protein forms one entry, paired with its most common genes and DNA. This sample gives 800,000 to 950,000 distinct CDR3 sequences in total; roughly 33% of them show up just once. The ten largest make up roughly 12% of the sample. This specimen's treatment or condition label, interpreted: in vitro stimulation with specific CMV peptide epitopes to enrich CMV-specific T cells. Their specific antigens are unknown. Material: cultured CD8+ T cells from PBMCs, obtained from culture after CMV antigen stimulation. Receptors were obtained from a human donor in good health (CMV status not recorded). Some clones in this sample may be carry-over from other donors' samples.

The chain employs TRBV7-1 and TRBJ2-1; a weak D match, TRBD1 (5 bases). TRBV7-1 is an ORF for which the function is uncertain. This CDR3 comprises 15 residues. V lost 5 bases, J lost 4 bases, and 15 bases lay in between. The DNA for the CDR3 is TGTGCCAGCAGCCACCTTCTCAGACAGTACAATGAGCAGTTCTTC. This gives the protein CASSHLLRQYNEQFF.

The V and J genes are TRBV19 and TRBJ1-1, with TRBD1 as a possible D gene (5 bases). CDR3 length: 12 amino acids. The V end lost 7 bases, the J end lost 4 bases, and 10 bases lay between the germline ends. The germline V gene encodes CDR1 LNHDA and CDR2 SQIVND (reference sequence). CDR3 sequence: CASMLGATEAFF. CDR3 in DNA: TGTGCCAGTATGCTAGGGGCCACTGAAGCTTTCTTT.

The J gene is TRBJ1-1, the V gene TRBV29-1, with 9 bases matching TRBD1. V was pared by 6 bases and J by 4 bases, with 6 bases of the junction left unmatched. Germline CDR1 SQVTM, CDR2 ANQGSEA. The CDR3 has 13 amino acids. The CDR3 is CSVIQGAGTEAFF. The CDR3 DNA reads as TGCAGCGTCATACAGGGGGCTGGCACTGAAGCTTTCTTT.

This clonotype was counted a few times. The rearrangement uses TRBV6-5 and TRBJ2-1; 9 bases map to TRBD2. The CDR3 is made up of 18 amino acids. V lost 4 bases to trimming and J lost 1 base; unmatched junction nucleotides: 11. CDR1 is MNHEY and CDR2 is SVGAGI in the germline V gene. This chain's CDR3 is CASSSWGSGGLSYNEQFF. Here the CDR3 DNA reads TGTGCCAGCAGTTCCTGGGGTAGCGGGGGCCTTTCCTACAATGAGCAGTTCTTC.

V is TRBV4-1 and J is TRBJ1-6; D not resolved. The CDR3 has 16 amino acids. The ends were cut back, 4 bases at V and 5 bases at J, with 15 bases in the middle. The germline V gene encodes CDR1 MGHRA and CDR2 YSYEKL. The CDR3 DNA reads as TGCGCCAGCAGCCTCGCACCGGAAGGGAATAATTCACCCCTCCACTTT. Protein sequence: CASSLAPEGNNSPLHF.

J is TRBJ1-1 and V is TRBV27; 7 nucleotides match TRBD1. The CDR3 is 14 amino acids. Per germline, CDR1 MNHEY and CDR2 SMNVEV (reference sequence). The ends lost 5 bases at V and 3 bases at J; junction bases unmatched: 6. The CDR3 sequence is CASSRFDRDTEAFF. CDR3 sequence (DNA): TGTGCCAGCAGTAGATTCGACAGGGACACTGAAGCTTTCTTT.

This clonotype was picked up a small number of times. This sequence joins TRBV4-2 and TRBJ1-2; D possibly corresponds to TRBD1 (5 bases). Trimming shortened V by 2 bases and J by 6 bases, and 22 bases separated the two germline ends. The germline V gene encodes CDR1 LGHNA and CDR2 YNFKEQ. The CDR3 consists of 17 residues. Here the CDR3 reads CASSQLGTPKDVDGYTF. Here the CDR3 DNA reads TGTGCCAGCAGCCAACTTGGGACCCCCAAGGACGTAGATGGCTACACCTTC.

The rearrangement links TRBV15 to TRBJ1-5; the D is unclear. This CDR3 contains 15 residues. V was pared by 0 bases and J by 4 bases, with 10 bases between. The V gene's germline CDR1 is LNHNV and CDR2 YYDKDF (reference sequence). The CDR3 sequence: CATSRDFGFNQPQHF. The CDR3 coding sequence is TGTGCCACCAGCAGAGACTTCGGGTTTAATCAGCCCCAGCATTTT.

This clonotype was observed at least ten times. V is TRBV7-9 and J is TRBJ1-6; 7 bases are a match to TRBD1. The J segment lost 7 bases and the V segment lost 5 bases, leaving 5 bases of the junction unmatched. The CDR3 has 14 amino acids. Germline values: CDR1 SEHNR, CDR2 FQNEAQ (reference sequence). CDR3 region: CASSPWTGNSPLHF. The CDR3, as DNA: TGTGCCAGCAGCCCCTGGACAGGAAATTCACCCCTCCACTTT. Full variable domain (remainder filled in from reference TRBV7-9 and TRBJ1-6): DTGVSQNPRHKITKRGQNVTFRCDPISEHNRLYWYRQTLGQGPEFLTYFQNEAQLEKSRLLSDRFSAERPKGSFSTLEIQRTEQGDSAMYLCASSPWTGNSPLHFGNGTRLTVT.

This clonotype was recorded a few times. Since the CDR3 does not end with the conserved phenylalanine or tryptophan, this likely comes from a read error. The chain links TRBV6-6 to TRBJ2-1; the D is unclear. Germline V CDR1 and CDR2: MNHNY, SVGAGI (reference sequence). Deletions cut 2 bases from V and 3 bases from J, with 8 bases between. CDR3 length equals 14 residues. The CDR3 reads CASSYGVSYNEQFI. CDR3 bases: TGTGCCAGCAGTTACGGGGTGAGCTACAATGAGCAGTTCATC.

Ten or more counts support this clonotype. The chain is built from TRBV7-6 and TRBJ2-5, with a weak D call TRBD1 (6 bases). Germline CDR1 SGHVS, CDR2 FNYEAQ. V shed 6 bases and J shed 2 bases, with 25 bases lying between them. This CDR3 region has 18 residues. Here the CDR3 reads CASSRQVGTTNGQETQYF. The CDR3 DNA follows: TGTGCCAGCAGTCGTCAAGTCGGGACAACCAACGGACAAGAGACCCAGTACTTC.

With regard to this clonotype: A much larger clone differs from this one at a single base, so this may be a read error. The rearrangement joins TRBV7-8 to TRBJ2-3; no clear D. V was shortened by 2 bases and J by 0 bases, with 12 bases between the two germline ends. Germline CDR1 reads SGHVS; CDR2 reads FQNEAQ. The CDR3 sequence is 16 residues long. The CDR3 loop is CASSLFPTSSTDTQYF. The CDR3 region has the DNA TGTGCCAGCAGCTTATTTCCGACATCTAGCACAGATACGCAGTATTTT.

The gene calls are TRBV7-2 and TRBJ2-6; 8 positions agree with TRBD1. This CDR3 contains 18 residues. Per germline, CDR1 SGHTA and CDR2 FQGNSA. V shed 3 bases, J shed 4 bases, and the junction held 11 bases outside the gene matches. For the CDR3, the DNA is TGTGCCAGCAGCTTGGGAAGGACAGGGTTGGGAGGGGCCAACGTCCTGACTTTC. Protein: CASSLGRTGLGGANVLTF.

The chain is built from TRBV27 and TRBJ2-3; D is unresolved. Trimming shortened V by 6 bases and J by 2 bases, and 9 bases separated the two germline ends. CDR3 length: 13 residues. Germline V gives CDR1 MNHEY, CDR2 SMNVEV (reference sequence). Here the CDR3 DNA reads TGTGCCAGCAGGCTGGGGATCACAGATACGCAGTATTTT. As protein: CASRLGITDTQYF.

The chain links TRBV6-6 to TRBJ2-1, with 10 positions matching TRBD1. In germline, CDR1 is MNHNY, CDR2 SVGAGI (reference sequence). The V segment lost 6 bases and the J segment 11 bases; nucleotides outside the gene matches: 7. The CDR3 totals 13 residues. The CDR3 loop is CASSTGQGYKQFF. For the CDR3, the DNA is TGTGCCAGCAGCACGGGACAGGGGTACAAGCAGTTCTTC.

The chain is built from TRBV12-3 or TRBV12-4 and TRBJ1-2; D gene unclear. The CDR3 contains 15 residues. The germline V and J ends were trimmed by 5 bases and 6 bases, with 19 bases remaining between them. The CDR3 DNA sequence: TGTGCCAGCAGTCCCATTTACGTGCTAAGGGATGGCTACACCTTC. It translates to CASSPIYVLRDGYTF.

This clonotype was observed many times. J is TRBJ1-4 and V is TRBV9, with unresolved D. Trimming took 4 bases from V and 5 from J, leaving 18 bases between them. Germline CDR1 is SGDLS and CDR2 is YYNGEE. The CDR3 extends over 16 amino acids. The DNA for the CDR3 is TGTGCCAGCAGCAATGGGGTCTCTAGGATAAATGAAAAACTGTTTTTT. Translation gives CASSNGVSRINEKLFF.

This clonotype was seen a handful of times. This chain connects TRBV6-6 to TRBJ2-5; D is perhaps TRBD2 (5 bases). CDR1 and CDR2 from the germline V gene are MNHNY and SVGAGI (reference sequence). There are 14 residues in the CDR3. The V and J ends lost 3 bases and 3 bases respectively, with 11 bases between them. CDR3: CASSYRETEETQYF. The CDR3 DNA is TGTGCCAGCAGTTATCGGGAAACCGAAGAGACCCAGTACTTC.

This clonotype was counted a few times. This chain uses TRBV27 with TRBJ1-1, with unresolved D. CDR3 length: 15 residues. Germline CDR1 is MNHEY and CDR2 is SMNVEV (reference sequence). The V end was cut by 5 bases, the J end by 0 bases, with 13 bases between. The CDR3, as DNA: TGTGCCAGCAGTCCCGCCTGGGATATGAACACTGAAGCTTTCTTT. Its protein is CASSPAWDMNTEAFF.

The V and J genes are TRBV19 and TRBJ2-7, with D perhaps TRBD2 (6 bases). CDR3 size: 13 residues. The V and J ends lost 5 bases and 2 bases respectively, with 10 bases between them. CDR1 LNHDA and CDR2 SQIVND come from the germline V gene (reference sequence). CDR3 nucleotides: TGTGCCAGTAGTCCGGGGGATCCCTACGAGCAGTACTTC. This sequence encodes CASSPGDPYEQYF. Based on the CDR3 plus reference TRBV19 and TRBJ2-7, the full variable domain is DGGITQSPKYLFRKEGQNVTLSCEQNLNHDAMYWYRQDPGQGLRLIYYSQIVNDFQKGDIAEGYSVSREKKESFPLTVTSAQKNPTAFYLCASSPGDPYEQYFGPGTRLTVT.

This rearrangement joins TRBV12-5 to TRBJ2-1, with D maybe TRBD2 (5 bases). The end of the DNA fits TRBJ2-7 better, so the J call may be wrong. The CDR3 has 18 residues. Per the germline V gene, CDR1 is LGHNT and CDR2 is FRNRAP. The CDR3 bases are TGTGCTAGTGGCCCCGGGGAGTCCATCCGGAGCTCCTACAATGAGCAGTACTTC. Protein sequence: CASGPGESIRSSYNEQYF.

V usage is TRBV7-9 and J usage is TRBJ2-4; the match to TRBD1 covers 8 bases. Trimming took 5 bases from V and 2 from J; bases not matched to a gene: 8. Per the germline V gene, CDR1 is SEHNR and CDR2 is FQNEAQ (reference sequence). The CDR3 has 16 amino acids. The CDR3: CASSEGQGSPKNIQYF. Written as DNA, the CDR3 is TGTGCCAGCAGCGAAGGACAGGGAAGTCCCAAAAACATTCAGTACTTC.

This chain uses TRBV5-4 with TRBJ2-1; possibly TRBD2 for D (6 bases). The germline V gene encodes CDR1 SGHNT and CDR2 YYREEE (reference sequence). The CDR3 consists of 13 residues. The V end was cut by 10 bases, the J end by 3 bases, with 14 bases between. The CDR3 nucleotides read TGTGCCGGCCGCGGCGGGGACTACAATGAGCAGTTCTTC. Translation gives CAGRGGDYNEQFF.

The rearrangement links TRBV25-1 to TRBJ1-4; a weak D match, TRBD1 (5 bases). The CDR3 is 15 residues long. CDR1 MGHDK and CDR2 SYGVNS come from the germline V gene. The germline V and J ends were trimmed by 3 bases and 8 bases, with 16 bases remaining between them. DNA of the CDR3: TGTGCCAGCAGTGATCGCCCTCGGGGGTTGGAAAAACTGTTTTTT. Its protein product is CASSDRPRGLEKLFF.

V is TRBV7-9 and J is TRBJ2-7, with TRBD2 matching over 9 bases. Trimming removed 1 base from V and 6 bases from J; junction bases left unmatched: 4. In germline, CDR1 is SEHNR, CDR2 FQNEAQ (reference sequence). The CDR3 consists of 14 residues. The CDR3 nucleotides read TGTGCCAGCAGCTTAGATAGCGGGGGCAGCGAGCAGTACGTC. As protein: CASSLDSGGSEQYV.

This clonotype was counted ten times or more. The chain recombines TRBV6-1 with TRBJ2-7, with a possible D match to TRBD1 (6 bases). The CDR3 spans 13 residues. Trimming stripped 6 bases from V and 7 bases from J, with 16 bases between. The germline V gene encodes CDR1 MNHNS and CDR2 SASEGT. CDR3 coding DNA: TGTGCCAGCAGCCCTTTGGGGGCGCAGGAGCAGTACGTC. It is translated as CASSPLGAQEQYV.